This entry is about one T cell receptor (beta chain). What it recognizes is unknown. The data were taken from a study of tissue T cells after allogeneic stem cell transplantation. Findings and caveats of the study: Across patients, clones rarely overlapped, yet motif clusters were shared tissue-specifically. Blood and spleen captured only part of the tissue TCR repertoire.

Only in-frame clones appear in the TCRdb table, and some are missing; sequencing was by immunoSEQ multiplex PCR. In the table there are roughly 200 clones, roughly two thirds of which are singletons. This research-autopsy study prospectively enrolled adult allogeneic hematopoietic cell transplant recipients with steroid-refractory graft-versus-host disease. Trimming stripped 4 bases from V and 5 bases from J, with 12 bases between. CDR3 length equals 14 residues. Germline V gene lookup returns CDR1 SEHNR and CDR2 FQNEAQ (reference sequence). The V and J genes are TRBV7-9 and TRBJ1-3, with unresolved D. The specimen comprised rectal tissue, sampled at autopsy. This receptor was obtained from an older male patient with steroid-refractory graft-versus-host disease after an allogeneic stem cell transplant. Some of the T cells might come from the graft donor. This chain's CDR3 is CASSWSEDRNTIYF. Here the CDR3 DNA reads TGTGCCAGCAGCTGGTCAGAGGATCGAAACACCATATATTTT.